One sample yielded the 8 T cell receptor beta chains listed below, sequenced in a study of shared clonotypes between healthy human individuals. Here immunoSEQ multiplex PCR was the method, and the copy in TCRdb shows in-frame clones only, minus some. The data contain roughly 2.5 million clones, 90% to 95% of them singletons. The sequencing input was naive CD4+ T cells sorted from blood. Noted subset: CD45RA+ positively selected. The receptors originated from a man between 18 and 29 years old in good health.

Comment on this clone: Within the sample, other DNA sequences also encode this same CDR3. The chain links TRBV11-2 to TRBJ2-7; 7 nucleotides agree with TRBD1. This CDR3 is built from 13 residues. Trimming took 5 bases from V and 2 from J; bases not matched to a gene: 3. Germline CDR1 reads SGHAT; CDR2 reads FQNNGV. In DNA, the CDR3 is TGTGCCAGCAGCCCCACAGGGGCCTACGAGCAGTACTTC. It encodes CASSPTGAYEQYF. Combining the CDR3 with reference TRBV11-2 and TRBJ2-7 gives the whole variable domain EAGVAQSPRYKIIEKRQSVAFWCNPISGHATLYWYQQILGQGPKLLIQFQNNGVVDDSQLPKDRFSAERLKGVDSTLKIQPAKLEDSAVYLCASSPTGAYEQYFGPGTRLTVT.

On this clone: Within the sample, other DNA sequences also encode this same CDR3. The rearrangement uses TRBV30 and TRBJ1-6, with D maybe TRBD1 (5 bases). The CDR3 is 15 amino acids. Germline V CDR1 and CDR2: GTSNPN, SVGIG (reference sequence). With 1 base removed from V and 1 base from J, the gap between germline ends came to 8 bases. CDR3 coding DNA: TGTGCCTGGAGTGATGGGGGTTCCTATAATTCACCCCTCCACTTT. Its translation: CAWSDGGSYNSPLHF.

The chain is built from TRBV6-5 and TRBJ1-1; D gene uncertain. Germline V CDR1 and CDR2: MNHEY, SVGAGI. The CDR3 spans 14 residues. V lost 1 base to trimming and J lost 12 bases, with 18 bases between them. In DNA form, the CDR3 reads TGTGCCAGCAGTTACTTTTTCCCGCGGGGAAGGTCTTTCTTT. Translated: CASSYFFPRGRSFF.

The chain is built from TRBV5-4 and TRBJ2-5; TRBD1 aligns across 7 bases. V lost 0 bases to trimming and J lost 3 bases; unmatched junction nucleotides: 5. Germline V gene sequence: CDR1 SGHNT, CDR2 YYREEE (reference sequence). CDR3 length: 15 residues. The CDR3 protein is CASSLAGGTEETQYF. The CDR3 DNA reads as TGTGCCAGCAGCTTGGCGGGTGGGACAGAAGAGACCCAGTACTTC.

This clone was seen a few times. The CDR3: CASSFTDSNQPQHF. The DNA of the CDR3 is TGTGCCAGCAGCTTTACAGATAGCAATCAGCCCCAGCATTTT. The chain carries TRBV7-2 and TRBJ1-5; no clear D. This CDR3 has 14 amino acids. The germline V gene has CDR1 SGHTA and CDR2 FQGNSA. Trimming cost V 3 bases and J 0 bases, with 6 bases left between them.

This clone appeared once. V usage is TRBV10-3 and J usage is TRBJ2-3, with TRBD2 matching 13 bases. V shed 5 bases and J 5 bases; nucleotides not matched to a gene: 4. This CDR3 spans 15 amino acids. The germline V gene encodes CDR1 ENHRY and CDR2 SYGVKD. The CDR3 DNA reads as TGTGCCATCAGTTTTGGACTAGCGGGAGAAGATACGCAGTATTTT. As protein: CAISFGLAGEDTQYF.

The genes are TRBV5-4 and TRBJ1-4, with 8 nucleotides matching TRBD1. J was trimmed by 0 bases and V by 3 bases; bases with no gene match: 4. This CDR3 spans 16 amino acids. Germline-derived CDR1 and CDR2 are SGHNT and YYREEE (reference sequence). CDR3 residues: CASSSQGASTNEKLFF. The DNA for the CDR3 is TGTGCCAGCAGCTCGCAGGGGGCGTCAACTAATGAAAAACTGTTTTTT. The full variable domain, completed using reference TRBV5-4 and TRBJ1-4, is ETGVTQSPTHLIKTRGQQVTLRCSSQSGHNTVSWYQQALGQGPQFIFQYYREEENGRGNFPPRFSGLQFPNYSSELNVNALELDDSALYLCASSSQGASTNEKLFFGSGTQLSVL.

The chain employs TRBV5-1 and TRBJ1-5, with a tentative D call TRBD1 (6 bases). Germline CDR1 and CDR2: SGHRS and YFSETQ. Trimming removed 0 bases from V and 3 bases from J, with 10 bases in between. This CDR3 contains 15 residues. The CDR3 DNA follows: TGCGCCAGCAGCTTGGAGGGGGAAGTCAATCAGCCCCAGCATTTT. Its protein is CASSLEGEVNQPQHF.